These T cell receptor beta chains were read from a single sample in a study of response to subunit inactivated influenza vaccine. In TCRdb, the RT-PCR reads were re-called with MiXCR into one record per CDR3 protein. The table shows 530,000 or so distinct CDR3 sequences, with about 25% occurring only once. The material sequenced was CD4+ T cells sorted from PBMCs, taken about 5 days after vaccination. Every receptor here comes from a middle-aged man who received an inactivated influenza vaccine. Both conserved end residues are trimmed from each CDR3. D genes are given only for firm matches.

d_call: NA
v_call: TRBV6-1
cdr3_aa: ASRPPGKAGELF

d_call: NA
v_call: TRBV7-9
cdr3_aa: ASSFVHEQY

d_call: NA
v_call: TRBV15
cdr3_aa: ATSREVNTGELF

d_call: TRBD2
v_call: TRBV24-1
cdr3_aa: ATASGRWGNEQF

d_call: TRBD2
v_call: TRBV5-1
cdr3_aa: ASSLVAGGKGGSYNEQF

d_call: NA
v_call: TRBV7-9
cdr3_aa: ASGGLNTEAF

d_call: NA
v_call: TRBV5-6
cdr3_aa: ASSLPWGYEQF

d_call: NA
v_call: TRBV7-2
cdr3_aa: ASSLFPGTYAGYT

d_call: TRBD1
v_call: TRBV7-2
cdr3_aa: ASSRSGQGPTGELF

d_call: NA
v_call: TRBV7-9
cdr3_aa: ASSRIEGDTQY

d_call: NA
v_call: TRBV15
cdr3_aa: ATSRDYDSSYEQY

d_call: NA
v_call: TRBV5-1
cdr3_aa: ASSTGGTVSHGYT

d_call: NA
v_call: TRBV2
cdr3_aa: AIRSWTEITDTQY

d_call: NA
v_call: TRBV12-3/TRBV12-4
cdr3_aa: ASSLDEFSGIEKLF

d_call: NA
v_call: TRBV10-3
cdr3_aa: AISESGQAYEQY

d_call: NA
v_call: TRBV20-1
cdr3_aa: SARGPSASAGDTQY

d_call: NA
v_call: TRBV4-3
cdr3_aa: ASSQEVHRWTSNQPQH

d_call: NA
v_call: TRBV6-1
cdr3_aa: ASMNGLKSEQY

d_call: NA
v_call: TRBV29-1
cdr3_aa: SVGGRGYEQY

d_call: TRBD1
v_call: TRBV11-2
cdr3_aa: ASSLPFPRDSNTGELF

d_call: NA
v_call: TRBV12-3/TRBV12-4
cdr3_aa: ASSPSGGVFGYT

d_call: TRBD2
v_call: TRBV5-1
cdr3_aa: ASSLETSNSYNEQF

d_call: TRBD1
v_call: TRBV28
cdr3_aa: ASSRQGTSAGELF

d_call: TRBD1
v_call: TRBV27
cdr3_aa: ASSLTGTGDYEQY

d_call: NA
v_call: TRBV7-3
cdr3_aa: ASSLDPLTDTQY